The 7 T cell receptor beta chains in this list originate from one sample, sequenced in a study of cytomegalovirus exposure and HLA in healthy donors. 13 Jbeta primers and 60 Vbeta primers were used for the PCR. Profiling relied on immunoSEQ multiplex PCR, and the TCRdb table lists in-frame clones only, not all of them. Of 110,000 or so clones listed, 65% to 85% are singletons. The sample consisted of PBMCs. The receptors here all came from a woman between 18 and 30 years old in good health and CMV-seronegative.

V usage is TRBV15 and J usage is TRBJ1-3; no clear D gene. This CDR3 contains 16 residues. Germline V gene data show CDR1 as LNHNV and CDR2 as YYDKDF (reference sequence). V was shortened by 8 bases and J by 2 bases, with 19 bases between the two germline ends. The CDR3 is CATAARGRGAGNTIYF. The DNA of the CDR3 is TGTGCCACCGCGGCTCGAGGGCGGGGTGCTGGAAACACCATATATTTT.

V and J are TRBV4-1 and TRBJ2-2; 9 bases fit TRBD1. The CDR3 loop spans 18 amino acids. CDR1 and CDR2 (germline): MGHRA, YSYEKL. The V gene end was trimmed by 2 bases and the J gene end by 3 bases; junction bases not matched to a gene: 10. This CDR3 reads CASSQTTGTGIYTGELFF. DNA for the CDR3: TGCGCCAGCAGCCAAACCACCGGGACAGGGATCTACACCGGGGAGCTGTTTTTT.

V is TRBV21-1 and J is TRBJ2-5; the table names TRBD1, a call not compared with the DNA. TRBV21-1 is annotated as a pseudogene. This CDR3 comprises 15 residues. CDR3 in amino acids: CASSPPRQGQETQYF. Written as DNA, the CDR3 is TGTGCCAGCAGCCCCCCAAGGCAGGGTCAAGAGACCCAGTACTTC.

V and J are TRBV9 and TRBJ2-3; 10 positions agree with TRBD2. The CDR3 loop spans 18 amino acids. The V gene end was trimmed by 2 bases and the J gene end by 4 bases; junction bases not matched to a gene: 13. The germline gives CDR1 SGDLS, CDR2 YYNGEE. The CDR3 region has the DNA TGTGCCAGCAGCGTCCCATCCGGGACTAGCGAGAGGTCAGATACGCAGTATTTT. Translation: CASSVPSGTSERSDTQYF.

The genes are TRBV6-1 and TRBJ2-5; TRBD1 aligns across 8 bases. V lost 9 bases to trimming and J lost 4 bases; unmatched junction nucleotides: 13. CDR1 is MNHNS and CDR2 is SASEGT in the germline V gene. The CDR3 is 15 amino acids. CDR3 coding DNA: TGTGCCAGTCCAGGGGGCTTAGGGATGGGAGAGACCCAGTACTTC. It codes for CASPGGLGMGETQYF.

The V gene is TRBV9, the J gene TRBJ1-4; D unresolved. The CDR3 loop spans 14 amino acids. The V and J ends lost 3 bases and 4 bases respectively, with 10 bases between them. Germline CDR1 is SGDLS and CDR2 is YYNGEE. The CDR3 reads CASSGRTGNEKLFF. The DNA for the CDR3 is TGTGCCAGCAGCGGGAGGACGGGTAATGAAAAACTGTTTTTT.

The rearrangement uses TRBV4-2 and TRBJ2-1; the match to TRBD2 covers 11 bases. Germline assignment: CDR1 LGHNA and CDR2 YNFKEQ. The J segment lost 2 bases and the V segment lost 0 bases, leaving 0 bases of the junction unmatched. There are 16 residues in the CDR3. The CDR3, as DNA: TGTGCCAGCAGCCAAGAGACTAGCGGGGCCTACAATGAGCAGTTCTTC. Translated: CASSQETSGAYNEQFF.